These T cell receptor beta chains were read from a single sample in a study of response to subunit inactivated influenza vaccine. MiXCR, run by TCRdb on the RT-PCR reads, gives a single entry per CDR3 protein. The sample includes hundreds of thousands of distinct CDR3 sequences, 12% to 15% of them seen just once. Sequencing used PBMCs from blood, obtained around 14 days before vaccination. These receptors were collected from a man aged 50 to 59 who received an inactivated influenza vaccine. The CDR3 runs from the conserved cysteine through the conserved F or W. D genes are given only for firm matches. Only part of the rows carry a size: once, few, many, or a class if the clone is expanded.

CASSFISGYEQYF	TGTGCCAGCAGCTTCATCTCGGGCTACGAGCAGTACTTC	TRBV7-2	TRBJ2-7	few	NA
CASSVGPLSIARPTDTQYF	TGTGCCAGCAGCGTAGGCCCGCTATCGATAGCGCGCCCCACAGATACGCAGTATTTT	TRBV9	TRBJ2-3	few	NA
CASNGGWRDTQYF	TGTGCCAGCAATGGGGGCTGGAGGGATACGCAGTATTTT	TRBV28	TRBJ2-3	NA	NA
CASSQDLLGGDTEAFF	TGTGCCAGCAGCCAAGATCTCTTGGGGGGCGACACTGAAGCTTTCTTT	TRBV4-2	TRBJ1-1	few	NA
CASSETRYEQYF	TGTGCCAGCAGTGAAACCCGCTACGAGCAGTACTTC	TRBV6-1	TRBJ2-7	few	NA
CASRLSGGGNEQFF	TGTGCCAGCAGGCTGAGCGGGGGGGGGAATGAGCAGTTCTTC	TRBV12-3/TRBV12-4	TRBJ2-1	NA	TRBD2
CASSLGLKTYEQYF	TGTGCCAGCAGCTTGGGTCTAAAGACCTACGAGCAGTACTTC	TRBV7-9	TRBJ2-7	NA	NA
CASSTWGGLEAFF	TGTGCCAGCAGTACCTGGGGCGGACTGGAAGCTTTCTTT	TRBV6-2/TRBV6-3	TRBJ1-1	NA	NA
CASSQGWGSSYEQYF	TGTGCCAGCAGCCAAGGGTGGGGGAGCTCCTACGAGCAGTACTTC	TRBV4-2	TRBJ2-7	few	NA
CASSLRTAGDEQYF	TGTGCCAGCAGCTTAAGGACAGCTGGCGACGAGCAGTACTTC	TRBV7-9	TRBJ2-7	few	NA
CASRPNRGGNGDTQYF	TGTGCCAGCAGACCCAATCGGGGGGGCAACGGGGATACGCAGTATTTT	TRBV12-3/TRBV12-4	TRBJ2-3	NA	TRBD2
CASSDTGLRLYEQYF	TGTGCCAGCAGTGACACAGGTCTGCGCCTCTACGAGCAGTACTTC	TRBV6-1	TRBJ2-7	NA	NA
CSVEDKVALGYTF	TGCAGCGTTGAGGACAAGGTCGCTCTTGGCTACACCTTC	TRBV29-1	TRBJ1-2	NA	NA
CSASAGGLYEQYF	TGCAGTGCTAGTGCAGGGGGCCTCTACGAGCAGTACTTC	TRBV20-1	TRBJ2-7	few	TRBD1
CASSLYRGRAEGMETQYF	TGTGCCAGCAGCCTTTATCGCGGGAGGGCCGAAGGAATGGAGACCCAGTACTTC	TRBV3-1	TRBJ2-5	NA	TRBD2
CASSLRQGGRETQYF	TGCGCCAGCAGCTTACGACAGGGAGGTCGAGAGACCCAGTACTTC	TRBV5-1	TRBJ2-5	many	NA
CSVDELAGALKQETQYF	TGCAGCGTTGATGAACTAGCGGGGGCGTTAAAACAAGAGACCCAGTACTTC	TRBV29-1	TRBJ2-5	NA	TRBD2
CASSSPTRGTEAFF	TGTGCCAGCAGTTCACCCACTCGTGGCACTGAAGCTTTCTTT	TRBV6-2/TRBV6-3	TRBJ1-1	few	NA
CASSQASYGYTF	TGTGCCAGCAGCCAAGCTAGCTATGGCTACACCTTC	TRBV3-1	TRBJ1-2	few	NA
CSVSQGDQPQHF	TGCAGCGTTAGTCAGGGTGATCAGCCCCAGCATTTT	TRBV29-1	TRBJ1-5	many	NA
CASSLFVGSLNSPLHF	TGTGCCAGCAGCTTGTTTGTGGGGTCGTTGAATTCACCCCTCCACTTT	TRBV5-6	TRBJ1-6	few	NA
CASSSEKDYNEQFF	TGTGCCAGCAGCTCAGAAAAGGACTACAATGAGCAGTTCTTC	TRBV7-6	TRBJ2-1	many	NA
CASSPSWGFGTGELFF	TGTGCCAGCAGTCCCAGCTGGGGATTTGGCACCGGGGAGCTGTTTTTT	TRBV25-1	TRBJ2-2	few	NA
CASSSGTGREQYF	TGTGCCAGCAGCTCTGGGACAGGGCGAGAGCAGTACTTC	TRBV7-9	TRBJ2-7	few	TRBD1
CASSLAGGGPFEQYF	TGTGCCAGCAGTTTAGCAGGGGGGGGCCCCTTCGAGCAGTACTTC	TRBV12-3/TRBV12-4	TRBJ2-7	NA	NA
CASSGPGTGIDEQFF	TGTGCCAGCAGCGGTCCCGGGACAGGGATCGATGAGCAGTTCTTC	TRBV9	TRBJ2-1	few	TRBD1
CASSPRLAGLYEQYF	TGTGCCAGCAGCCCCCGACTAGCGGGACTGTACGAGCAGTACTTC	TRBV9	TRBJ2-7	NA	TRBD2
CASSGRTEAFF	TGCGCCAGCTCAGGTAGGACTGAAGCTTTCTTT	TRBV10-2	TRBJ1-1	NA	NA
CASSPQGGKAFF	TGTGCCAGCAGCCCACAGGGGGGGAAAGCTTTCTTT	TRBV28	TRBJ1-1	few	TRBD1
CASSLVRVRDNEQFF	TGCGCCAGCAGCTTGGTAAGGGTGAGGGACAATGAGCAGTTCTTC	TRBV5-1	TRBJ2-1	many	NA
CASSREGKRYNEQFF	TGTGCCAGCAGCCGCGAAGGTAAAAGATACAATGAGCAGTTCTTC	TRBV11-2	TRBJ2-1	NA	NA
CATSGGGLAGGHTDTQYF	TGTGCCACCAGCGGAGGAGGACTAGCGGGGGGGCATACAGATACGCAGTATTTT	TRBV15	TRBJ2-3	few	TRBD2
CASSYGLAVQETQYF	TGTGCCAGCAGTTACGGACTAGCGGTCCAAGAGACCCAGTACTTC	TRBV6-2/TRBV6-3	TRBJ2-5	NA	TRBD2
CASSGKWPGGGEQFF	TGTGCCAGCAGCGGGAAGTGGCCGGGCGGGGGTGAGCAGTTCTTC	TRBV28	TRBJ2-1	few	TRBD2
CASSYGTGEETQYF	TGTGCCAGCAGCTACGGGACAGGGGAAGAGACCCAGTACTTC	TRBV5-6	TRBJ2-5	NA	TRBD1
CASRRDRGETEAFF	TGCGCCAGCAGGCGCGACAGGGGAGAAACTGAAGCTTTCTTT	TRBV5-1	TRBJ1-1	NA	TRBD1
CASRDGTERTQYF	TGTGCCAGCCGGGACGGAACGGAGAGGACGCAGTATTTT	TRBV6-1	TRBJ2-3	NA	NA
CATWTENTGELFF	TGCGCCACCTGGACGGAGAACACCGGGGAGCTGTTTTTT	TRBV10-2	TRBJ2-2	NA	NA
CASSLVTGATDTQYF	TGTGCCAGCAGCTTGGTGACAGGAGCCACAGATACGCAGTATTTT	TRBV5-4	TRBJ2-3	few	NA
CASSQLLSGRYNEQFF	TGCGCCAGCAGCCAACTCCTTAGCGGGAGATACAATGAGCAGTTCTTC	TRBV4-3	TRBJ2-1	NA	TRBD2
CSAPTGSTYEQYF	TGCAGTGCCCCAACGGGCTCCACCTACGAGCAGTACTTC	TRBV20-1	TRBJ2-7	many	NA
CASSPGNVFSTDTQYF	TGTGCCAGCAGCCCGGGAAACGTCTTTAGCACAGATACGCAGTATTTT	TRBV5-5	TRBJ2-3	NA	NA
CSARRGGSGFGSYNEQFF	TGCAGTGCCAGGCGGGGGGGATCGGGGTTCGGGTCCTACAATGAGCAGTTCTTC	TRBV20-1	TRBJ2-1	NA	TRBD2
CASSQEGGRTSGNTIYF	TGCGCCAGCAGCCAAGAGGGAGGGAGGACGTCGGGAAACACCATATATTTT	TRBV4-3	TRBJ1-3	NA	NA
CASSPTDDQPQHF	TGTGCCAGCTCCCCAACCGATGATCAGCCCCAGCATTTT	TRBV18	TRBJ1-5	few	NA
CSALRDRDYNEQFF	TGCAGTGCCCTCCGGGACAGGGACTACAATGAGCAGTTCTTC	TRBV20-1	TRBJ2-1	NA	TRBD1
CASSPGLFSYNEQFF	TGCGCCAGCAGCCCCGGGCTTTTCTCCTACAATGAGCAGTTCTTC	TRBV5-1	TRBJ2-1	NA	NA
CASSLRDGADTGELFF	TGTGCCAGCAGCTTAAGGGACGGGGCGGACACCGGGGAGCTGTTTTTT	TRBV7-8	TRBJ2-2	few	NA
CASSLVGVAGGQETQYF	TGTGCCAGCAGCTTGGTAGGGGTAGCGGGGGGCCAAGAGACCCAGTACTTC	TRBV5-4	TRBJ2-5	NA	TRBD2
CASSLVGPAGGANVLTF	TGTGCCAGCAGCTTAGTGGGCCCTGCGGGTGGGGCCAACGTCCTGACTTTC	TRBV7-8	TRBJ2-6	few	NA
CSVEIGWTGGKYGQYF	TGCAGCGTTGAAATTGGATGGACAGGGGGGAAGTATGGGCAGTACTTC	TRBV29-1	TRBJ2-7	NA	TRBD1
CSARDLLGAYEQYF	TGCAGTGCTAGAGATCTTTTGGGTGCCTACGAGCAGTACTTC	TRBV20-1	TRBJ2-7	NA	NA
CASGQRGETQCF	TGTGCCAGCGGACAGCGGGGAGAGACCCAGTGCTTC	TRBV7-3	TRBJ2-5	NA	NA
CASSVSGSSTDTQYF	TGTGCCAGCAGTGTGTCCGGGTCCAGCACAGATACGCAGTATTTT	TRBV2	TRBJ2-3	NA	NA
CASRRDYSNQPQHF	TGTGCCAGCAGGAGGGATTATAGCAATCAGCCCCAGCATTTT	TRBV6-2/TRBV6-3	TRBJ1-5	few	NA
CASSLRIRGSTDTQYF	TGTGCCAGCAGCTTACGGATCAGAGGGAGCACAGATACGCAGTATTTT	TRBV7-6	TRBJ2-3	few	NA
CASSQDRAGLGTLHF	TGTGCCAGCAGCCAAGACAGGGCAGGCCTGGGCACCCTCCACTTT	TRBV4-2	TRBJ1-6	NA	NA
CASSPGTSGSEQYF	TGCGCCAGCAGCCCCGGGACTAGCGGGAGTGAGCAGTACTTC	TRBV5-1	TRBJ2-7	NA	TRBD2
CASSLAGGTGFTYEQYF	TGTGCCAGCAGCTTAGCTGGCGGGACAGGTTTTACCTACGAGCAGTACTTC	TRBV7-9	TRBJ2-7	NA	TRBD1